This TCR beta chain was observed in a study of patients and donors after allogeneic stem cell transplantation. TCRdb ran MiXCR on the RT-PCR reads and lists one entry per CDR3 protein. The sample consists of about a million distinct CDR3 sequences, more than 15% of them appearing once. There are a few counts of this clonotype. From germline, CDR1 is DFQATT and CDR2 SNEGSKA (reference sequence). V was shortened by 8 bases and J by 2 bases, with 15 bases between the two germline ends. This CDR3 spans 13 amino acids. This rearrangement joins TRBV20-1 to TRBJ1-2; the D gene is possibly TRBD1 (5 bases). The sequencing sample was made of blood, either unsorted or a sorted T cell fraction (not recorded which). The sequence came from a human donor who was either an allogeneic HSCT recipient or a stem cell or donor lymphocyte infusion donor (not recorded which). It is not recorded whose cells these are; they may come from a transplant donor. CDR3 DNA sequence: TGCAGTCCTCCCAATTCAGGGAACTATGGCTACACCTTC. The encoded protein is CSPPNSGNYGYTF.